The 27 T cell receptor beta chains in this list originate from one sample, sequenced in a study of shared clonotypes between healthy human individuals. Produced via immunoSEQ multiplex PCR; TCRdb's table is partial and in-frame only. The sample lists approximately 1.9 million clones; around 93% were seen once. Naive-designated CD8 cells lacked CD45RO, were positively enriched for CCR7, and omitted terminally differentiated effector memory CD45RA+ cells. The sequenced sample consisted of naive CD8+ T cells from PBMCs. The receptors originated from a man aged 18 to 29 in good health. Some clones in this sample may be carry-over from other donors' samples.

The CDR3: CATSSKRGKSDTQYF. The CDR3 DNA is TGTGCCACCAGCAGCAAGCGGGGGAAGTCAGATACGCAGTATTTT. The chain recombines TRBV15 with TRBJ2-3; TRBD2 agrees at 8 bases. V shed 3 bases and J 4 bases; nucleotides not matched to a gene: 6. Germline V gene lookup returns CDR1 LNHNV and CDR2 YYDKDF (reference sequence). This CDR3 spans 15 amino acids.

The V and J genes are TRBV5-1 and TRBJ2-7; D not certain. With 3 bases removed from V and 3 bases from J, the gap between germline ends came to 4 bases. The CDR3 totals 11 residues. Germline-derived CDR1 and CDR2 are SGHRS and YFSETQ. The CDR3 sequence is CASSSDYEQYF. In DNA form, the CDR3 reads TGCGCCAGCAGCTCGGACTACGAGCAGTACTTC.

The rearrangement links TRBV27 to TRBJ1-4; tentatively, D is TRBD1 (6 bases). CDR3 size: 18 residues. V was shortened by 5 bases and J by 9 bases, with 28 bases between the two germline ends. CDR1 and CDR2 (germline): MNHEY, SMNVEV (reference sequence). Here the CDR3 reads CASSPVLAQGMDPKKLFF. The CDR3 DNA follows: TGTGCCAGCAGTCCCGTACTAGCTCAGGGGATGGACCCGAAAAAACTGTTTTTT.

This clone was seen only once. The CDR3 DNA sequence: TGTGCCAGCAGCTTATATAAGAACACCGGGGAGCTGTTTTTT. Amino acid sequence: CASSLYKNTGELFF. The chain links TRBV7-7 to TRBJ2-2; D gene uncertain. The length of the CDR3 is 14 residues. Germline assignment: CDR1 SSHAT and CDR2 FNYEAQ (reference sequence). V lost 2 bases, J lost 1 base, and 5 bases lay in between.

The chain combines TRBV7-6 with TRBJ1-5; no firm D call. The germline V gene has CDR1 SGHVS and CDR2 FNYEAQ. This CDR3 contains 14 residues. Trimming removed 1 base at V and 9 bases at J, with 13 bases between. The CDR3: CASSLVAGPGPQHF. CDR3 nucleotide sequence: TGTGCCAGCAGCTTAGTTGCAGGCCCCGGGCCCCAGCATTTT.

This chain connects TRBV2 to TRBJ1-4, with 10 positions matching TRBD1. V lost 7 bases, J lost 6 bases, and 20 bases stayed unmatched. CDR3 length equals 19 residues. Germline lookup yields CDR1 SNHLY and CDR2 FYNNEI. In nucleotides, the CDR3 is TGTGCCAGCATCGAACTAAGGGGACAGGGGCTCTCAGTGGATGAAAAACTGTTTTTT. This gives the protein CASIELRGQGLSVDEKLFF.

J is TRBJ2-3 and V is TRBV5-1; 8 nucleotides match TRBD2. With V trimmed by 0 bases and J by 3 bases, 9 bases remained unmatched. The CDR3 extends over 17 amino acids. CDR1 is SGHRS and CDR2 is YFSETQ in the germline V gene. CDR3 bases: TGCGCCAGCAGCTTGGCGGGGGGACTAGATTCTACAGATACGCAGTATTTT. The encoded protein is CASSLAGGLDSTDTQYF.

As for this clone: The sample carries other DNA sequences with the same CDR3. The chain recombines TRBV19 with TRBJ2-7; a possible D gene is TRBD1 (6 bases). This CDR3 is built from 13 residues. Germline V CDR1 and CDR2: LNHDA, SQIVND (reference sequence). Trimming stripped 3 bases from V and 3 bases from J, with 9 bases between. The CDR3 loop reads CASSITGNYEQYF. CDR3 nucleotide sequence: TGTGCCAGTAGTATTACAGGGAACTACGAGCAGTACTTC.

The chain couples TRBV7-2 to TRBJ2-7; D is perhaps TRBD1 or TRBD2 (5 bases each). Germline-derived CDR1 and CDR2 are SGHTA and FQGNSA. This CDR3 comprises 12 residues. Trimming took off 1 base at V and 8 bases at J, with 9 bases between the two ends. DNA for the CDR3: TGTGCCAGCAGCTTAGGAGGGGCTAAGCAGTACTTC. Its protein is CASSLGGAKQYF.

The CDR3 nucleotides are TGTGCCAGCAGCTGGGACAGGGGGGCCTATGGCTACACCTTC. This codes for CASSWDRGAYGYTF. This chain connects TRBV11-2 to TRBJ1-2, with TRBD1 matching over 11 bases. Germline V CDR1 and CDR2: SGHAT, FQNNGV. The CDR3 covers 14 residues. V lost 4 bases, J lost 4 bases, and 2 bases stayed unmatched.

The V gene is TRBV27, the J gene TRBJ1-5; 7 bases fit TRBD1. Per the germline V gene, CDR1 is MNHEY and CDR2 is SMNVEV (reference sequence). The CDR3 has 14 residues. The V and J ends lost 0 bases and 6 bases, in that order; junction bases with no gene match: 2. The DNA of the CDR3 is TGTGCCAGCAGTTTATCGACAGGGCTTCAGCCCCAGCATTTT. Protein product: CASSLSTGLQPQHF.

CDR3 in amino acids: CASSTTSGTNYEQYF. CDR3 DNA: TGTGCCAGTAGTACCACATCTGGGACGAACTACGAGCAGTACTTC. The rearrangement joins TRBV19 to TRBJ2-7; D is tentatively TRBD1 or TRBD2 (5 bases each). Between the trimmed V and J ends, which lost 4 bases and 3 bases, there was a span of 16 bases. Germline CDR1 LNHDA, CDR2 SQIVND (reference sequence). This CDR3 contains 15 residues.

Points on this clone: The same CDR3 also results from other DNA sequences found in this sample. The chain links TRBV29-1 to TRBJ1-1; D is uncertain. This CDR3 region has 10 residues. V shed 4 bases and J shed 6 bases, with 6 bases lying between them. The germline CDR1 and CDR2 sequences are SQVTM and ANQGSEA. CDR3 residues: CSVAGPEAFF. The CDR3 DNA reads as TGCAGCGTTGCTGGTCCTGAAGCTTTCTTT.

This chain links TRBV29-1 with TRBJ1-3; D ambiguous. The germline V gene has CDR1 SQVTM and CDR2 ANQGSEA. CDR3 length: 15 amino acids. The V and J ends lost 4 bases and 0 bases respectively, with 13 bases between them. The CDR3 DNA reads TGCAGCGTTGCACAGCCGCTAAACTCTGGAAACACCATATATTTT. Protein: CSVAQPLNSGNTIYF.

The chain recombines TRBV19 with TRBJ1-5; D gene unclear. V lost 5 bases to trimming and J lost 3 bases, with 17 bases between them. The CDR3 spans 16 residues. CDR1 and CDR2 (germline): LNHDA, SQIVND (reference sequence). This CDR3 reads CASSPNPRDPNQPQHF. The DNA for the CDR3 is TGTGCCAGTAGTCCCAACCCCCGGGATCCCAATCAGCCCCAGCATTTT.

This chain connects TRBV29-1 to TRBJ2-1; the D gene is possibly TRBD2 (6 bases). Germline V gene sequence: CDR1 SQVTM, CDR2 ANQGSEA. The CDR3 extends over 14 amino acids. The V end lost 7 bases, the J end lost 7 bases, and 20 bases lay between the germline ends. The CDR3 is CSAGGPLKGNEQFF. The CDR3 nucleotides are TGCAGCGCCGGGGGACCCCTGAAAGGGAATGAGCAGTTCTTC.

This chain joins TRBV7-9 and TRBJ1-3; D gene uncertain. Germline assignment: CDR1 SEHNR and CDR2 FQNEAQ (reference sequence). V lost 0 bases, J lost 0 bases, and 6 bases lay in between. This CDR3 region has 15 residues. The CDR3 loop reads CASSLAPDSGNTIYF. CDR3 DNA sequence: TGTGCCAGCAGCTTAGCTCCAGACTCTGGAAACACCATATATTTT.

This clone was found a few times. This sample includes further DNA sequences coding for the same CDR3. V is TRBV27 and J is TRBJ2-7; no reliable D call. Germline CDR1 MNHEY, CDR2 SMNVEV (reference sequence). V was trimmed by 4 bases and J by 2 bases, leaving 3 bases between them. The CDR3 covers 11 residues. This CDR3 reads CASSSTYEQYF. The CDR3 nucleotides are TGTGCCAGCAGTTCTACCTACGAGCAGTACTTC.

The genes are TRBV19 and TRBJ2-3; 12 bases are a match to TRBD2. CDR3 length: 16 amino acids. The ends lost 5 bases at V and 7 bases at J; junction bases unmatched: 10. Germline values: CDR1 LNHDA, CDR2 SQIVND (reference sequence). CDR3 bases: TGTGCCAGTAGTCCCCGACTAGCGGGAGTTGAGTATACGCAGTATTTT. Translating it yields CASSPRLAGVEYTQYF.

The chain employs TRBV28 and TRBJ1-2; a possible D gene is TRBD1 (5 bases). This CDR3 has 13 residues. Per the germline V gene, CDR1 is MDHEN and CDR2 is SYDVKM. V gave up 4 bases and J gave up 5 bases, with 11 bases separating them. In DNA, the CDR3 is TGTGCCAGCAGTTCCGGGGCCAAATATGGCTACACCTTC. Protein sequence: CASSSGAKYGYTF.

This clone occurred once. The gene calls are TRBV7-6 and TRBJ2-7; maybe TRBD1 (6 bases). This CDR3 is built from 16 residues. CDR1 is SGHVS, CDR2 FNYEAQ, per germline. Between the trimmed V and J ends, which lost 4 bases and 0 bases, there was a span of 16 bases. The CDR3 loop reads CASSSPPRGSSYEQYF. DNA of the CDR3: TGTGCCAGCAGCTCCCCCCCCAGGGGTAGCTCCTACGAGCAGTACTTC. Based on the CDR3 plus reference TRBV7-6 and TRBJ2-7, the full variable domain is GAGVSQSPRYKVTKRGQDVALRCDPISGHVSLYWYRQALGQGPEFLTYFNYEAQQDKSGLPNDRFSAERPEGSISTLTIQRTEQRDSAMYRCASSSPPRGSSYEQYFGPGTRLTVT.

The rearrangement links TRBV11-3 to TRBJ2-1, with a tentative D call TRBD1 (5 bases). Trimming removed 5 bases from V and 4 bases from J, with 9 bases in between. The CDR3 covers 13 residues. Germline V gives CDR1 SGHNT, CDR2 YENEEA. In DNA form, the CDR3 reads TGTGCCAGCAGCGACAGAATTTACAATGAGCAGTTCTTC. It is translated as CASSDRIYNEQFF.

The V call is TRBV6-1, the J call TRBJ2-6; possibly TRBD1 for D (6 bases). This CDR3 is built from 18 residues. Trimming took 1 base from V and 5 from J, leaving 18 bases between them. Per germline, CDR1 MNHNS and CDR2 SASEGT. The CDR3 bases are TGTGCCAGCAGTGAAGGTGTTGCAGGGGTAGGGTGGGCCAACGTCCTGACTTTC. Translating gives CASSEGVAGVGWANVLTF.

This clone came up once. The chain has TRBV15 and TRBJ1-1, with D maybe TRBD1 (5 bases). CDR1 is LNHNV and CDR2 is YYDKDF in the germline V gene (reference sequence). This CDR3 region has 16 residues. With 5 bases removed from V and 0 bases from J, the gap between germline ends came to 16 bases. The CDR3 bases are TGTGCCACCAGCCCCGGGACGGAACATCTGAACACTGAAGCTTTCTTT. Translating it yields CATSPGTEHLNTEAFF.

The CDR3 protein is CASSSGTGNDEQFF. CDR3 DNA sequence: TGTGCCAGCAGCTCCGGGACAGGGAACGATGAGCAGTTCTTC. The rearrangement links TRBV7-9 to TRBJ2-1, with 9 bases that match TRBD1. This CDR3 region has 14 residues. The germline V gene encodes CDR1 SEHNR and CDR2 FQNEAQ (reference sequence). The V gene end was trimmed by 4 bases and the J gene end by 8 bases; junction bases not matched to a gene: 6.

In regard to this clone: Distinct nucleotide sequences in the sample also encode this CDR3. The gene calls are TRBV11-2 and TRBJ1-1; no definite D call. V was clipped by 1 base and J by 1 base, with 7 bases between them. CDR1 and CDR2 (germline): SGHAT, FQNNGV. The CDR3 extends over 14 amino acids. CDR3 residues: CASSLAGANTEAFF. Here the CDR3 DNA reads TGTGCCAGCAGCTTAGCGGGAGCGAACACTGAAGCTTTCTTT.

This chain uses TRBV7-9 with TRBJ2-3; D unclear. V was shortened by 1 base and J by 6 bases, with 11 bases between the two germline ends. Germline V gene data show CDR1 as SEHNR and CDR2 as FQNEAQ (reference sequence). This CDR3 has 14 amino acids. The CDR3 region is CASSLVARMDTQYF. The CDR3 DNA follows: TGTGCCAGCAGCTTAGTGGCGAGAATGGATACGCAGTATTTT.